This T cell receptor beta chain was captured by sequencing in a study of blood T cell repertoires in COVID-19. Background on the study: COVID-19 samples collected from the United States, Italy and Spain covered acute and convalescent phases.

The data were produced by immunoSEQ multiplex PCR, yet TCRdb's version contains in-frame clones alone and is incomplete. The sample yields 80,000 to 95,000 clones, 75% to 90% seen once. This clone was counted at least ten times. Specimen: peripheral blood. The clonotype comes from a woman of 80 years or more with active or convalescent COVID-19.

The CDR3 spells CASSQGYEQYF. CDR3 in DNA: TGTGCCAGCAGTCAGGGATACGAGCAGTACTTC. The chain links TRBV12-3 or TRBV12-4 to TRBJ2-7; D may be TRBD1 (5 bases). The CDR3 length is 11 residues. V lost 5 bases to trimming and J lost 4 bases, with 6 bases between them.